These 31 T cell receptor beta chains came from one sample sequenced in a study of OX40 agonist ivuxolimab in advanced cancers. Libraries were prepared by immunoSEQ multiplex PCR; TCRdb keeps only in-frame clonotypes and omits some of them. The sample lists about 110,000 clones; more than 85% were seen once. Material: CD4+ or CD8+ T cells sorted from blood, obtained in a trial of the OX40 agonist ivuxolimab. The source is an adult with an advanced solid tumor such as melanoma, head and neck, liver or kidney cancer.

V and J are TRBV18 and TRBJ2-7; D is uncertain. Trimming took off 5 bases at V and 1 base at J, with 12 bases between the two ends. The CDR3 is 14 residues long. Germline V gives CDR1 KGHSH, CDR2 LQKENI. The CDR3 spells CASSMVRNSYEQYF. As DNA, the CDR3 is TGTGCCAGCTCAATGGTCAGAAATTCCTACGAGCAGTACTTC. Drawing the rest from reference TRBV18 and TRBJ2-7, the complete variable domain is NAGVMQNPRHLVRRRGQEARLRCSPMKGHSHVYWYRQLPEEGLKFMVYLQKENIIDESGMPKERFSAEFPKEGPSILRIQQVVRGDSAAYFCASSMVRNSYEQYFGPGTRLTVT.

CDR3 region: CASSLQARSRGDEQYF. DNA of the CDR3: TGTGCCAGCAGTTTACAGGCCAGGTCGAGAGGTGACGAGCAGTACTTC. This chain joins TRBV27 and TRBJ2-5; unclear D gene. The DNA end favors TRBJ2-7, so the J call may be wrong. CDR3 size: 16 residues. CDR1 and CDR2 from the germline V gene are MNHEY and SMNVEV (reference sequence).

The chain combines TRBV18 with TRBJ1-1; TRBD1 matches at 11 bases. CDR3 length: 14 residues. The germline CDR1 and CDR2 sequences are KGHSH and LQKENI. Losses at the gene ends were 3 bases for V and 6 bases for J; bases not matched to a gene: 3. The CDR3 nucleotides read TGTGCCAGCTCACCCCTGGGACAGGGGGCTGAAGCTTTCTTT. This encodes CASSPLGQGAEAFF.

This clone was recorded only once. The V call is TRBV27, the J call TRBJ1-3; no definite D call. V was shortened by 3 bases and J by 0 bases, with 6 bases between the two germline ends. The CDR3 runs to 14 residues. CDR1 and CDR2 (germline): MNHEY, SMNVEV (reference sequence). The CDR3 spells CASSLTISGNTIYF. The DNA for the CDR3 is TGTGCCAGCAGTTTGACAATCTCTGGAAACACCATATATTTT.

The gene calls are TRBV5-6 and TRBJ2-5; 7 nucleotides match TRBD1. The better agreement between TRBJ2-7 and the DNA end casts doubt on the J call. Per germline, CDR1 SGHDT and CDR2 YYEEEE. The CDR3 spans 13 residues. CDR3 amino acids: CASSYDRAGEQYF. CDR3 nucleotide sequence: TGTGCCAGCAGTTACGACAGGGCCGGCGAGCAGTACTTC.

CDR3 amino acids: CASSGDRANFSAYEQYF. The CDR3 DNA reads TGTGCCAGCAGCGGGGATCGCGCAAACTTCTCAGCCTACGAGCAGTACTTC. The chain joins TRBV5-6 to TRBJ2-5; D is ambiguous. The tail of the sequence fits TRBJ2-7 better, so the J call may be wrong. The CDR3 sequence is 17 residues long. CDR1 is SGHDT and CDR2 is YYEEEE in the germline V gene.

CDR3 DNA: TGCAGTGTCGGACTAGTTAACATTCAGTACTTC. Its protein is CSVGLVNIQYF. The chain couples TRBV20-1 to TRBJ2-4; 7 nucleotides line up with TRBD2. The J segment lost 7 bases and the V segment lost 7 bases, leaving 4 bases of the junction unmatched. The CDR3 extends over 11 amino acids. The germline V gene encodes CDR1 DFQATT and CDR2 SNEGSKA (reference sequence).

This chain links TRBV5-4 with TRBJ1-3; no definite D call. V lost 2 bases and J 4 bases, leaving 13 bases between the germline ends. Germline V gives CDR1 SGHNT, CDR2 YYREEE (reference sequence). The CDR3 length is 15 residues. CDR3 bases: TGTGCCAGCAGCTTCCGGACCTCCTCGGGAAACACCATATATTTT. It yields the protein CASSFRTSSGNTIYF.

The chain couples TRBV27 to TRBJ2-3; D is possibly TRBD2 (6 bases). CDR1 and CDR2 (germline): MNHEY, SMNVEV (reference sequence). V lost 0 bases, J lost 8 bases, and 18 bases lay in between. This CDR3 comprises 16 residues. The CDR3 protein is CASSLSVTPPGLTQYF. The CDR3 DNA reads TGTGCCAGCAGTTTATCGGTGACCCCCCCGGGACTTACGCAGTATTTT.

The V and J genes are TRBV7-9 and TRBJ2-7; D perhaps matches TRBD1 (6 bases). Per the germline V gene, CDR1 is SEHNR and CDR2 is FQNEAQ (reference sequence). The CDR3 extends over 14 amino acids. Trimming cost V 1 base and J 0 bases, with 7 bases left between them. The CDR3 DNA is TGTGCCAGCAGCTTAGGAGGGGGCTCCTACGAGCAGTACTTC. It translates to CASSLGGGSYEQYF.

The chain uses TRBV7-9 and TRBJ2-7, with D perhaps matching TRBD1 (5 bases). This CDR3 spans 13 amino acids. Germline V CDR1 and CDR2: SEHNR, FQNEAQ (reference sequence). V shed 5 bases and J shed 1 base, with 9 bases lying between them. The CDR3 protein is CASSTGGSYEQYF. CDR3 DNA sequence: TGTGCCAGCAGCACAGGTGGATCCTACGAGCAGTACTTC.

The chain links TRBV27 to TRBJ2-1; 8 bases agree with TRBD2. CDR3 size: 14 residues. V was pared by 5 bases and J by 7 bases, with 7 bases of the junction left unmatched. Germline loops: CDR1 MNHEY, CDR2 SMNVEV (reference sequence). CDR3 DNA: TGTGCCAGCAGTCCAGGACTAGCCTGGAATGAGCAGTTCTTC. Encoded protein: CASSPGLAWNEQFF.

The genes are TRBV19 and TRBJ2-2; 8 positions match TRBD1. The CDR3 spans 16 residues. Germline CDR1 LNHDA, CDR2 SQIVND (reference sequence). With V trimmed by 5 bases and J by 0 bases, 5 bases remained unmatched. The CDR3 DNA is TGTGCCAGTAGTCCGGACAGGGCACCGAACACCGGGGAGCTGTTTTTT. This encodes CASSPDRAPNTGELFF.

A word on this clone: One end of the junction does not line up with germline, which may come from a read error. This chain links TRBV10-1 with TRBJ2-5, with TRBD1 matching over 7 bases. Judging by the DNA end, TRBJ2-7 fits better; the J call may be wrong. This CDR3 has 14 residues. CDR1 WNHNN and CDR2 SYGVQD come from the germline V gene (reference sequence). For the CDR3, the DNA is TGCGCCAACAGTCGGGACAGCACTTCCTACGAGCAGTACTTC. Encoded protein: CANSRDSTSYEQYF.

J is TRBJ2-7 and V is TRBV9; weak D call: TRBD2 (6 bases). V was cut by 0 bases and J by 4 bases, with 14 bases left in between. The germline V gene encodes CDR1 SGDLS and CDR2 YYNGEE. This CDR3 contains 15 residues. The CDR3 loop is CASSVATGAQYEQYF. CDR3 sequence (DNA): TGTGCCAGCAGCGTAGCTACGGGAGCACAGTACGAGCAGTACTTC.

V usage is TRBV9 and J usage is TRBJ1-5; D is possibly TRBD1 (6 bases). V lost 0 bases and J lost 7, with 11 bases in between. Looked up from germline, CDR1 is SGDLS and CDR2 is YYNGEE. The CDR3 runs 14 residues. The CDR3 protein is CASSVGQVGQPQHF. Here the CDR3 DNA reads TGTGCCAGCAGCGTAGGACAGGTCGGGCAGCCCCAGCATTTT.

The chain has TRBV5-1 and TRBJ2-3; D unclear. Trimming left V 0 bases short and J 2 bases short, with 13 bases between. The germline V gene encodes CDR1 SGHRS and CDR2 YFSETQ. The CDR3 spans 16 residues. The CDR3 DNA reads TGCGCCAGCAGCTTGGCGACTGGCCTTACCACAGATACGCAGTATTTT. Residues: CASSLATGLTTDTQYF. The full variable domain, completed using reference TRBV5-1 and TRBJ2-3, is KAGVTQTPRYLIKTRGQQVTLSCSPISGHRSVSWYQQTPGQGLQFLFEYFSETQRNKGNFPGRFSGRQFSNSRSEMNVSTLELGDSALYLCASSLATGLTTDTQYFGPGTRLTVL.

With respect to this clone: In the same sample, other DNA sequences code for this CDR3. V and J are TRBV7-9 and TRBJ2-7; D is uncertain. This CDR3 comprises 15 residues. Trimming shortened V by 1 base and J by 3 bases, and 13 bases separated the two germline ends. Germline CDR1 SEHNR, CDR2 FQNEAQ (reference sequence). The CDR3 nucleotides read TGTGCCAGCAGCTTAGTAGGACCGGACGGCTACGAGCAGTACTTC. Its protein is CASSLVGPDGYEQYF. The variable domain in full, with the rest retrieved from reference TRBV7-9 and TRBJ2-7, is DTGVSQNPRHKITKRGQNVTFRCDPISEHNRLYWYRQTLGQGPEFLTYFQNEAQLEKSRLLSDRFSAERPKGSFSTLEIQRTEQGDSAMYLCASSLVGPDGYEQYFGPGTRLTVT.

The chain joins TRBV9 to TRBJ2-5, with D possibly TRBD2 on 5 matching bases. The germline gives CDR1 SGDLS, CDR2 YYNGEE. V was trimmed by 0 bases and J by 1 base, leaving 10 bases between them. This CDR3 is built from 15 residues. DNA for the CDR3: TGTGCCAGCAGCGTAGTAGATAGCGCCCAAGAGACCCAGTACTTC. This encodes CASSVVDSAQETQYF.

This chain uses TRBV21-1 with TRBJ2-7; no check of the table's D call, TRBD1, against the DNA was made. TRBV21-1 is given as a pseudogene. The CDR3 consists of 12 residues. The CDR3: CASSPDSYEQYF. The CDR3 nucleotides read TGTGCCAGCAGCCCAGACAGCTACGAGCAGTACTTC.

The V call is TRBV28, the J call TRBJ1-2, with a weak D call TRBD1 (6 bases). Germline V gene data show CDR1 as MDHEN and CDR2 as SYDVKM. The CDR3 length is 16 residues. The V and J ends lost 2 bases and 2 bases respectively, with 15 bases between them. The CDR3 DNA sequence: TGTGCCAGCAGTTTAGGTGGGGGGGCAGACAACTATGGCTACACCTTC. This encodes CASSLGGGADNYGYTF.

V gene TRBV2 combines with J gene TRBJ1-2; D is unresolved. The CDR3 runs to 13 residues. Germline V gives CDR1 SNHLY, CDR2 FYNNEI. V lost 3 bases and J lost 6, with 11 bases in between. This chain's CDR3 is CASSDRTYDGYTF. DNA for the CDR3: TGTGCCAGCAGTGACAGGACGTACGATGGCTACACCTTC.

This chain joins TRBV7-8 and TRBJ1-1; a possible D gene is TRBD1 (6 bases). Germline V lookup: CDR1 SGHVS, CDR2 FQNEAQ. Deletions cut 4 bases from V and 0 bases from J, with 18 bases between. This CDR3 is 17 amino acids long. CDR3 protein: CASSSRPGALLNTEAFF. DNA of the CDR3: TGTGCCAGCAGCTCCAGACCGGGGGCACTACTGAACACTGAAGCTTTCTTT.

V usage is TRBV6-1 and J usage is TRBJ2-1; D might be TRBD1 (5 bases). Germline loops: CDR1 MNHNS, CDR2 SASEGT. Trimming shortened V by 4 bases and J by 4 bases, and 11 bases separated the two germline ends. This CDR3 is 14 amino acids long. This CDR3 reads CASSAQTDYNEQFF. CDR3 DNA sequence: TGTGCCAGCAGTGCCCAGACAGATTACAATGAGCAGTTCTTC.

This clone came up a few times. The V and J genes are TRBV28 and TRBJ1-4; D might be TRBD1 (5 bases). The CDR3 is 14 amino acids. CDR1 MDHEN and CDR2 SYDVKM come from the germline V gene. V dropped 5 bases and J dropped 5 bases, with 12 bases sitting between them. CDR3: CASSPTVPNEKLFF. CDR3 nucleotide sequence: TGTGCCAGCAGTCCGACAGTACCAAATGAAAAACTGTTTTTT. Together with reference TRBV28 and TRBJ1-4, the CDR3 gives the full variable domain: DVKVTQSSRYLVKRTGEKVFLECVQDMDHENMFWYRQDPGLGLRLIYFSYDVKMKEKGDIPEGYSVSREKKERFSLILESASTNQTSMYLCASSPTVPNEKLFFGSGTQLSVL.

The chain recombines TRBV28 with TRBJ1-1; 11 bases are shared with TRBD1. The CDR3 is made up of 15 amino acids. V gave up 4 bases and J gave up 4 bases; unmatched junction bases: 5. Per the germline V gene, CDR1 is MDHEN and CDR2 is SYDVKM. The CDR3 protein is CASSWTGGRGTEAFF. DNA of the CDR3: TGTGCCAGCAGTTGGACAGGGGGCCGGGGCACTGAAGCTTTCTTT.

This chain uses TRBV28 with TRBJ2-1; 11 nucleotides match TRBD2. CDR3 length: 16 amino acids. Looked up from germline, CDR1 is MDHEN and CDR2 is SYDVKM. The V and J ends lost 5 bases and 4 bases, in that order; junction bases with no gene match: 7. The CDR3 coding sequence is TGTGCCAGCAGTCCCCGACTAGCGGGACTTTACAATGAGCAGTTCTTC. Amino acid sequence: CASSPRLAGLYNEQFF.

The chain links TRBV28 to TRBJ1-1; D remains unclear. The CDR3 covers 13 residues. Between the trimmed V and J ends, which lost 6 bases and 4 bases, there was a span of 12 bases. The germline V gene has CDR1 MDHEN and CDR2 SYDVKM. The DNA of the CDR3 is TGTGCCAGCAGCTCCTGGGCGGGCACTGAAGCTTTCTTT. Translation: CASSSWAGTEAFF.

The chain has TRBV5-1 and TRBJ2-2; possible D gene TRBD1, 7 bases. V dropped 1 base and J dropped 4 bases, with 11 bases sitting between them. The germline CDR1 and CDR2 sequences are SGHRS and YFSETQ. The CDR3 runs 15 residues. The CDR3 nucleotides read TGCGCCAGCAGCTTGATGCAGGGGGGCACCGGGGAGCTGTTTTTT. Its protein product is CASSLMQGGTGELFF. Together with reference TRBV5-1 and TRBJ2-2, the CDR3 gives the full variable domain: KAGVTQTPRYLIKTRGQQVTLSCSPISGHRSVSWYQQTPGQGLQFLFEYFSETQRNKGNFPGRFSGRQFSNSRSEMNVSTLELGDSALYLCASSLMQGGTGELFFGEGSRLTVL.

The rearrangement joins TRBV5-1 to TRBJ2-7, with D hard to call. Germline loops: CDR1 SGHRS, CDR2 YFSETQ. Trimming took off 0 bases at V and 0 bases at J, with 10 bases between the two ends. The CDR3 runs 15 residues. The CDR3 sequence: CASSLEEWVSYEQYF. Here the CDR3 DNA reads TGCGCCAGCAGCTTGGAAGAATGGGTCTCCTACGAGCAGTACTTC.

The genes are TRBV6-6 and TRBJ1-1; 8 positions agree with TRBD1. V dropped 4 bases and J dropped 4; count of bases not matched to a gene: 8. This CDR3 has 15 amino acids. CDR1 and CDR2 from the germline V gene are MNHNY and SVGAGI (reference sequence). As DNA, the CDR3 is TGTGCCAGCAGTTCTTCCAGGGGGCGGGTCACTGAAGCTTTCTTT. Protein: CASSSSRGRVTEAFF.